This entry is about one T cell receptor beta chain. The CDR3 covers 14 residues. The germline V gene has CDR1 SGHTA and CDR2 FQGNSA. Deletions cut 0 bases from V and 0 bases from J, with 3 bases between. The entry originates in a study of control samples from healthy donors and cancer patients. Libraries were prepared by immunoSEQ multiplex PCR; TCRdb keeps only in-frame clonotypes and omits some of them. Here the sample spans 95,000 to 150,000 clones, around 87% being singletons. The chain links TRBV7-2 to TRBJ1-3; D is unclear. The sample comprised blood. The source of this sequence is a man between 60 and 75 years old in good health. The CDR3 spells CASSLAISGNTIYF. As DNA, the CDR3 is TGTGCCAGCAGCTTAGCCATCTCTGGAAACACCATATATTTT.